The rows below give T cell receptor beta chains drawn from one sample of a study of beta chain features in type 1 diabetes. Clones were read by immunoSEQ multiplex PCR, and TCRdb kept only the in-frame ones, dropping some. The repertoire holds a few hundred thousand clones, with about a sixth as singletons. Sequenced input: naive CD4+ T cells from blood. Source of these receptors: a man younger than 40 with type 1 diabetes. CDR3s include the opening cysteine and the closing phenylalanine or tryptophan. D genes are given only for firm matches. Only part of the rows carry a size: once, few, many, or a class if the clone is expanded.

J,size,V,length,D,DNA,CDR3
TRBJ2-2,.,TRBV7-9,12,.,TGTGCCCCCACTGAGGATAACGGGGAGCTGTTTTTT,CAPTEDNGELFF
TRBJ2-1,.,TRBV9,17,TRBD2,TGTGCCAGCAGCCTCGTAGCGGGACTAGCGGACTACAATGAGCAGTTCTTC,CASSLVAGLADYNEQFF
TRBJ2-1,few,TRBV25-1,16,.,TGTGCCAGCAGCGCACTAGCATTTGGGCTTTACAATGAGCAGTTCTTC,CASSALAFGLYNEQFF
TRBJ1-2,.,TRBV30,12,.,TGTGCCTGGAGTGGGGGAAAGCATGGCTACACCTTC,CAWSGGKHGYTF
TRBJ2-3,few,TRBV25-1,15,TRBD2,TGTGCCAGCCTTAACGCAGCGGGAGGAAGGGATACGCAGTATTTT,CASLNAAGGRDTQYF
TRBJ2-5,.,TRBV5-1,12,.,TGCGCCAGCAGCTTGGAAAAGTTACCCCTTAACTTC,CASSLEKLPLNF
TRBJ2-7,.,TRBV5-4,15,.,TGTGCCAGCAGCCCCACAGCGGTGCAGGACGACGAGCAGTACTTC,CASSPTAVQDDEQYF
TRBJ2-1,.,TRBV19,15,.,TGTGCCAGTAGTATAGCAGCGAGCTCCTACAATGAGCAGTTCTTC,CASSIAASSYNEQFF
TRBJ1-5,few,TRBV28,12,.,TGTGCCAGCACTCTCAGCGATCAGCCCCAGCATTTT,CASTLSDQPQHF
TRBJ2-7,.,TRBV5-1,15,TRBD2,TGCGCCAGCAGCTTGAGGACTAGCGGGACCTACGAGCAGTACTTC,CASSLRTSGTYEQYF
TRBJ2-3,few,TRBV9,14,.,TGTGCCAGCGGCCCCAACCCAGGTGCAGATACGCAGTATTTT,CASGPNPGADTQYF
TRBJ2-5,few,TRBV5-4,16,TRBD1,TGTGCCAGCAGCTTAGGATCCAGGGGGTTGAGGGAGACCCAGTACTTC,CASSLGSRGLRETQYF
TRBJ1-2,.,TRBV28,16,TRBD1,TGTGCCAGCAGGCCCTTGGGCAACAGGGGGTACTATGGCTACACCTTC,CASRPLGNRGYYGYTF
TRBJ2-5,.,TRBV4-1,16,TRBD1,TGCGCCAGCAGCCAAGATCGACAGGGTTTCCAAGAGACCCAGTACTTC,CASSQDRQGFQETQYF
TRBJ2-7,.,TRBV29-1,12,TRBD1,TGCAGCGTTAAACAGGGGGATAGGGAGCAGTACTTC,CSVKQGDREQYF
TRBJ1-2,few,TRBV28,15,.,TGTGCCAGCAGTTCCCCCGACAGAGGGGCGGATGGCTACACCTTC,CASSSPDRGADGYTF
TRBJ2-3,few,TRBV29-1,14,TRBD2,TGCAGCGTGGGACTAGCGTCTAGCACAGATACGCAGTATTTT,CSVGLASSTDTQYF
TRBJ2-5,.,TRBV14,12,.,TGTGCCAGCAGCCACAGGCGGGAGACCCAGTACTTC,CASSHRRETQYF
TRBJ2-5,few,TRBV11-1,17,TRBD2,TGTGCCAGCAGCCGAGGGACTAGCTTCCTCCCACAAGAGACCCAGTACTTC,CASSRGTSFLPQETQYF
TRBJ2-5,.,TRBV9,14,.,TGTGCCAGCAGCGTACTGGCGGTCGGAGAGACCCAGTACTTC,CASSVLAVGETQYF
TRBJ2-7,few,TRBV5-1,14,TRBD2,TGCGCCAGCAGCCAGACTAGCGGGACCTACGAGCAGTACTTC,CASSQTSGTYEQYF
TRBJ2-7,few,TRBV14,13,.,TGTGCCAGCAGCCAGTGGGATAAATACGAGCAGTACTTC,CASSQWDKYEQYF
TRBJ2-1,.,TRBV7-2,18,TRBD2,TGTGCCAGCAGCGCCCGGGACTACCAAGCGGACGTCTACAATGAGCAGTTCTTC,CASSARDYQADVYNEQFF
TRBJ2-5,.,TRBV5-1,15,TRBD2,TGCGCCAGCAGCAATACAGGGACTAGCGTAGAGACCCAGTACTTC,CASSNTGTSVETQYF
TRBJ2-5,few,TRBV29-1,13,TRBD1,TGCAGCCTTCGGGACAGGGATCCGCAGACCCAGTACTTC,CSLRDRDPQTQYF
TRBJ2-7,few,TRBV4-2,13,.,TGTGCCAGCTCACAGGGAGACTCCTACGAGCAGTACTTC,CASSQGDSYEQYF
TRBJ2-5,few,TRBV25-1,14,TRBD2,TGTGCCAGCAGGGGACTAGCGGGTGGAGAGACCCAGTACTTC,CASRGLAGGETQYF
TRBJ2-2,few,TRBV7-2,14,.,TGTGCCAGCCGTTTGGGTGGAGATACCGGGGAGCTGTTTTTT,CASRLGGDTGELFF
TRBJ2-7,few,TRBV29-1,15,.,TGCAGCGTTGAAGGCCAGAAGACACCTTCCTACGAGCAGTACTTC,CSVEGQKTPSYEQYF
TRBJ2-6,few,TRBV5-1,15,.,TGCGCCAGCAGCAAGGACAAGGCGGGGGCCAACGTCCTGACTTTC,CASSKDKAGANVLTF
TRBJ2-1,few,TRBV28,13,.,TGTGCCAGCAGCCTATCAGGTTACAATGAGCAGTTCTTC,CASSLSGYNEQFF
TRBJ1-5,few,TRBV30,13,.,TGTGCCTGGAGTATGGGGTTAAACCAGCCCCAGCATTTT,CAWSMGLNQPQHF
TRBJ2-3,.,TRBV11-2,15,TRBD1,TGTGCCAGCAGCCGACAGCGGACAGGGACAGATACGCAGTATTTT,CASSRQRTGTDTQYF
TRBJ1-4,.,TRBV12-2,13,.,TGTGCAAGTCGCTTTGGACTGGGTGAAAAACTGTTTTTT,CASRFGLGEKLFF
TRBJ2-6,few,TRBV30,18,TRBD1,TGTGCCTGGAAAAACAGGGGGCGCTTGTCCTCTGGGGCCAACGTCCTGACTTTC,CAWKNRGRLSSGANVLTF
TRBJ2-7,.,TRBV2,12,.,TGTGCCAGCACCGGTCCACTCTACGAGCAGTACTTC,CASTGPLYEQYF